The sequence of this TCR beta chain was determined in a study of CD8 T cells in ankylosing spondylitis. Overall study findings and caveats: A TCR beta motif made of 7 to 9 highly homologous variants seemed typical of ankylosing spondylitis blood. Reactive arthritis synovial fluid and blood were previously reported to contain some motif variants.

Making the TCR beta libraries involved quantitative 5'-RACE with molecular barcodes. TCRdb redid the calling of the 5' RACE reads with MiXCR, one entry per CDR3 protein. The sample contains approximately 260,000 distinct CDR3 sequences, roughly 8.6% of which appear only once. The CDR3 is 16 amino acids. The germline V gene encodes CDR1 SGHRS and CDR2 YFSETQ. V lost 4 bases to trimming and J lost 0 bases, with 16 bases between them. This clonotype appeared many times. Its target is unknown. The chain combines TRBV5-1 with TRBJ1-1; D not certain. This sequence was found in a male donor with ankylosing spondylitis or in good health (not recorded which). The source material was blood, either unsorted or a sorted T cell fraction (not recorded which). CDR3 loop: CASSAEPTALNTEAFF. CDR3 nucleotides: TGCGCCAGCAGCGCCGAACCGACGGCCCTGAACACTGAAGCTTTCTTT. The full variable domain, rest sourced from reference TRBV5-1 and TRBJ1-1, is KAGVTQTPRYLIKTRGQQVTLSCSPISGHRSVSWYQQTPGQGLQFLFEYFSETQRNKGNFPGRFSGRQFSNSRSEMNVSTLELGDSALYLCASSAEPTALNTEAFFGQGTRLTVV.